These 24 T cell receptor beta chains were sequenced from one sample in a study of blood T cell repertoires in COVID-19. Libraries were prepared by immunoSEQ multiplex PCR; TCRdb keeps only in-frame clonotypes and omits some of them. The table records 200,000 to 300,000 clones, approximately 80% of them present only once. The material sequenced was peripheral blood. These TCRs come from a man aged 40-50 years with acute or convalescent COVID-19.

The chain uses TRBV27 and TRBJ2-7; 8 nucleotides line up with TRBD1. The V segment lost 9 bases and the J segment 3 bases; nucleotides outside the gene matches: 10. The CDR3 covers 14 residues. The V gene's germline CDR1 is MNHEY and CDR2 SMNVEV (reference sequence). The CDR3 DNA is TGTGCCAGACCTCCCGGACAGGGCAACTACGAGCAGTACTTC. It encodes CARPPGQGNYEQYF.

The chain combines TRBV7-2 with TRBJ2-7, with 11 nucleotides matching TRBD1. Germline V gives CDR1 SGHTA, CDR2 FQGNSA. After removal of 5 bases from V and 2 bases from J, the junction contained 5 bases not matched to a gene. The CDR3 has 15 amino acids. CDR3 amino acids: CASSSAGQGAYEQYF. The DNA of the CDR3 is TGTGCCAGCAGCAGTGCGGGACAGGGGGCCTACGAGCAGTACTTC.

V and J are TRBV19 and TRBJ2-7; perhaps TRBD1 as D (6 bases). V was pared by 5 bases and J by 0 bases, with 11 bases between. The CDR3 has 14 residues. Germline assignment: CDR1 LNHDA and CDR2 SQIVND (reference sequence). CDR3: CASSWGRGSYEQYF. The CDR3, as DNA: TGTGCCAGTAGTTGGGGGCGCGGCTCCTACGAGCAGTACTTC. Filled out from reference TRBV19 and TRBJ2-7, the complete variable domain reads DGGITQSPKYLFRKEGQNVTLSCEQNLNHDAMYWYRQDPGQGLRLIYYSQIVNDFQKGDIAEGYSVSREKKESFPLTVTSAQKNPTAFYLCASSWGRGSYEQYFGPGTRLTVT.

The CDR3 sequence: CASNAGGLDTEAFF. CDR3 in DNA: TGCGCCAGCAACGCAGGGGGCTTGGACACTGAAGCTTTCTTT. This chain joins TRBV5-1 and TRBJ1-1, with TRBD1 identical over 8 bases. Germline V gene sequence: CDR1 SGHRS, CDR2 YFSETQ. V lost 6 bases, J lost 3 bases, and 7 bases stayed unmatched. CDR3 length: 14 residues.

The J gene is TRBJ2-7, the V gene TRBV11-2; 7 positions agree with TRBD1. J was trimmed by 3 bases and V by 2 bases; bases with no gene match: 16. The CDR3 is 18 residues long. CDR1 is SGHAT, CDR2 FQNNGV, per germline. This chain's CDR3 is CASSLNRPPDRANYEQYF. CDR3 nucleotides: TGTGCCAGCAGCTTAAATAGGCCCCCCGACAGGGCCAACTACGAGCAGTACTTC.

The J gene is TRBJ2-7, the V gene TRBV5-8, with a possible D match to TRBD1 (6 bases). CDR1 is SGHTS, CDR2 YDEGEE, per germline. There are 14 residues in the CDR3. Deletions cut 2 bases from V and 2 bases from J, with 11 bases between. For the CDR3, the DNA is TGTGCCAGCAGCTTCCTGACAGGAACCTACGAGCAGTACTTC. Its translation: CASSFLTGTYEQYF.

The CDR3 region is CASSPRGDGYTF. In nucleotides, the CDR3 is TGTGCCAGCAGTCCCCGGGGGGATGGCTACACCTTC. The genes are TRBV6-5 and TRBJ1-2; maybe TRBD1 (5 bases). The CDR3 spans 12 residues. The germline V gene encodes CDR1 MNHEY and CDR2 SVGAGI. Trimming took 5 bases from V and 6 from J, leaving 10 bases between them.

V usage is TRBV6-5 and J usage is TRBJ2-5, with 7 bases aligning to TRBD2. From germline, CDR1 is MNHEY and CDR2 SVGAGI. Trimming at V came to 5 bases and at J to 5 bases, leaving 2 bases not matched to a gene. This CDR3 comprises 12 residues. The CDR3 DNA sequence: TGTGCCAGCAGTAGGGACTACGAGACCCAGTACTTC. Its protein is CASSRDYETQYF.

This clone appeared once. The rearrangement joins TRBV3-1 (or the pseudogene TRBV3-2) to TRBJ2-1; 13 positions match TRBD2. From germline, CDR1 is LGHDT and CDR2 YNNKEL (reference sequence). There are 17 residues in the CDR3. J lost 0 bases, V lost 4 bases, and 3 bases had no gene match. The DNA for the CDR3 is TGTGCCAGCAGCCTGGGACTAGCGGGACGCTCCTACAATGAGCAGTTCTTC. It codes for CASSLGLAGRSYNEQFF.

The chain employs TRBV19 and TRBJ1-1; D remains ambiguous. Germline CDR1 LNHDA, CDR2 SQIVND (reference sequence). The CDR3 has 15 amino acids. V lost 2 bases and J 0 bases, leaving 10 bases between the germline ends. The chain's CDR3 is CASSITRLMNTEAFF. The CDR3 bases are TGTGCCAGTAGTATAACTCGTCTTATGAACACTGAAGCTTTCTTT.

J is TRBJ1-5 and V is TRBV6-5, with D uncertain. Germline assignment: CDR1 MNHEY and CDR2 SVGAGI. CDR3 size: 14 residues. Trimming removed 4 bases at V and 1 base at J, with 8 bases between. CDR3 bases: TGTGCCAGCAGTTCTTACGCGAGCAATCAGCCCCAGCATTTT. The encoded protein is CASSSYASNQPQHF.

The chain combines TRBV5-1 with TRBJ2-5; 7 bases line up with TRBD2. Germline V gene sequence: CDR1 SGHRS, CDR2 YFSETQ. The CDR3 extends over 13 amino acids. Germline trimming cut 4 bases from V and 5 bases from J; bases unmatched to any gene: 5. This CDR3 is CASSLTSLETQYF. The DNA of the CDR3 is TGCGCCAGCAGCCTGACTAGCCTGGAGACCCAGTACTTC.

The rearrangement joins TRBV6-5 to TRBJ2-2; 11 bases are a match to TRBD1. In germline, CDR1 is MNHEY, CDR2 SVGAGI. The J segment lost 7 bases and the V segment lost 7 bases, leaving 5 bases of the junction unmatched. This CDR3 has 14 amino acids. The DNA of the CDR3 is TGTGCCAGCACCGCGGGACAGGGGGTCGGGGAGCTGTTTTTT. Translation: CASTAGQGVGELFF.

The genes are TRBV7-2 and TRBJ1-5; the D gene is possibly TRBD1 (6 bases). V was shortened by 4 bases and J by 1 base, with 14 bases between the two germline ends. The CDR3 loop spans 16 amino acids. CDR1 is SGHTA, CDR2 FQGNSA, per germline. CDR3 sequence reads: CASSSAGRGSNQPQHF. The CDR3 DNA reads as TGTGCCAGCAGCTCCGCCGGCAGGGGAAGCAATCAGCCCCAGCATTTT.

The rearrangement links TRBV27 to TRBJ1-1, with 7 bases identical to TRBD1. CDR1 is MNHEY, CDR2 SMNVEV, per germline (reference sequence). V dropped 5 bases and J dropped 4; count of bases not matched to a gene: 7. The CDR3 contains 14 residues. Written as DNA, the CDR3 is TGTGCCAGCAGTCTCCAGGGGGATGGCACTGAAGCTTTCTTT. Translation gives CASSLQGDGTEAFF.

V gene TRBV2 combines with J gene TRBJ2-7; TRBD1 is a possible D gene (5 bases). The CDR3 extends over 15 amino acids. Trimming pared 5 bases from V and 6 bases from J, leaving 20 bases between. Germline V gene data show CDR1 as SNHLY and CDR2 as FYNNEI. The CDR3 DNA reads TGTGCCAGCAGTCGTGAATCGAGACAGCCGGGCGAGCAGTACTTC. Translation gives CASSRESRQPGEQYF.

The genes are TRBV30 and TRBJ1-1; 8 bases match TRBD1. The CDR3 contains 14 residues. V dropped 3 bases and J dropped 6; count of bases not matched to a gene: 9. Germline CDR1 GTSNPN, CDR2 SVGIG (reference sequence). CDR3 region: CAWRAKGDRPEAFF. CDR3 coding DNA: TGTGCCTGGAGGGCTAAGGGGGACAGGCCTGAAGCTTTCTTT.

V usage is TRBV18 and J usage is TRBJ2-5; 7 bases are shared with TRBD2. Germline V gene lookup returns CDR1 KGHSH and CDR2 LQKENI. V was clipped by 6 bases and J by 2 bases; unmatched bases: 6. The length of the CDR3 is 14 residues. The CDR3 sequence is CASSGGSGQETQYF. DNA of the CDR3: TGTGCCAGCTCCGGGGGGAGCGGACAAGAGACCCAGTACTTC.

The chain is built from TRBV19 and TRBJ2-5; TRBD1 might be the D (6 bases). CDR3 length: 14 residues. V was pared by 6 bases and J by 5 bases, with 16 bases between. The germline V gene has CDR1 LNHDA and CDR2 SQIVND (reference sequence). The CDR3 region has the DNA TGTGCCAGTAGGCCTATGGGGGCTGAGGAGACCCAGTACTTC. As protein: CASRPMGAEETQYF.

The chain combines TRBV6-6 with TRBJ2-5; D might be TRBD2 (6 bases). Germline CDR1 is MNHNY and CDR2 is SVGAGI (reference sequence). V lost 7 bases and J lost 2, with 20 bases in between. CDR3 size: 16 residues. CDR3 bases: TGTGCCAGCAAGCCTAGCGTCGGTGGGTTACAAGAGACCCAGTACTTC. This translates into CASKPSVGGLQETQYF.

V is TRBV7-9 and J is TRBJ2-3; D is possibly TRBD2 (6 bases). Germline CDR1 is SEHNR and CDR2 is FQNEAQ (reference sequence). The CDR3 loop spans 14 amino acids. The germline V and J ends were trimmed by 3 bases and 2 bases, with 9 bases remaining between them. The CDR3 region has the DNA TGTGCCAGCAGCTTTAGCGGTACCACAGATACGCAGTATTTT. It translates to CASSFSGTTDTQYF.

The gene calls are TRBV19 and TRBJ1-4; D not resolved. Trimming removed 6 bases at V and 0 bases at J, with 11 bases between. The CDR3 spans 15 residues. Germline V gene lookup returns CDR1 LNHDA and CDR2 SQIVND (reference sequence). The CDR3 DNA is TGTGCCAGTAGACCGACACTTGCAACTAATGAAAAACTGTTTTTT. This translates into CASRPTLATNEKLFF.

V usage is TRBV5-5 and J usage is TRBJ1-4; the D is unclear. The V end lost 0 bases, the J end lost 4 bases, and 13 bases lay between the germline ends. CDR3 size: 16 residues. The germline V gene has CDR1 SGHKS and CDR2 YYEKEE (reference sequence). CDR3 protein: CASSLEQFLDNEKLFF. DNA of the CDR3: TGTGCCAGCAGCTTGGAACAGTTTTTGGATAATGAAAAACTGTTTTTT.

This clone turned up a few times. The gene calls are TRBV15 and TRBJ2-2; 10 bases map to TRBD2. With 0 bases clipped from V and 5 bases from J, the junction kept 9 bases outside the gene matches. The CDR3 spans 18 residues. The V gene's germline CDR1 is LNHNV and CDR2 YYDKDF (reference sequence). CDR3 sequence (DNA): TGTGCCACCAGCAGAGATTTCAGCGGGAGGGCCTGGACCGGGGAGCTGTTTTTT. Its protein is CATSRDFSGRAWTGELFF.